This T cell receptor (beta chain) was captured in a study of T cell responses to AZD1222 COVID-19 vaccine. TCRdb's table, derived via immunoSEQ multiplex PCR, lists solely in-frame clones and lacks some. The repertoire holds roughly 110,000 clones, 92% seen once, with under 9.5% in the top ten. The CDR3 is made up of 12 amino acids. V was pared by 5 bases and J by 4 bases, with 8 bases between. CDR1 is GTSNPN, CDR2 SVGIG, per germline (reference sequence). The TCR comes from an adult who received the AZD1222 COVID-19 vaccine. Sample: peripheral blood, taken 28 days after the second AZD1222 dose. The chain employs TRBV30 and TRBJ1-4; D not resolved. The CDR3: CAWGRGNEKLFF. The CDR3 DNA reads TGTGCCTGGGGACGGGGTAATGAAAAACTGTTTTTT.